The following is a T cell receptor (beta chain) sequence with its context. Its specificity is not known. The data were obtained in a study of cytotoxic CD8 clonotypes in ibrutinib-treated CLL. Study-wide context: After median roughly 70 months, approximately 14 stayed in remission, some 12 progressed; responses 25 or so partial, 2 complete.

V was clipped by 1 base and J by 5 bases; unmatched bases: 7. Per the germline V gene, CDR1 is LGHNA and CDR2 is YNFKEQ. The length of the CDR3 is 16 residues. Findings and limits, study-wide: Rising at ibrutinib response, clonality subsequently fell back toward baseline at progression. Samples from sustained-remission and progressing patients were taken at different times. Circulating CD8+ T-cell counts were tracked by baseline clonality, which exceeded that of age-matched healthy donors.

This table comes from immunoSEQ multiplex PCR, and its TCRdb copy is limited to in-frame clones, with some not included. The data hold about 140,000 clones, with around 90% observed a single time. The sample here was PBMCs, taken after 12 months of ibrutinib treatment. This chain links TRBV4-2 with TRBJ2-1; TRBD2 aligns across 8 bases. This clonotype was obtained from a human donor with chronic lymphocytic leukemia. The CDR3 bases are TGTGCCAGCAGCCAAGCCGGGACTAGTGGTCACAATGAGCAGTTCTTC. It yields the protein CASSQAGTSGHNEQFF.